This T cell receptor (beta chain) was documented in a study of shared clonotypes between healthy human individuals. Turning to the study itself: With ages of 18 to 49, the donors were a couple of women and three men.

None of the donors, who were healthy HIV-negative adults, had recently had acute infections or vaccinations. Unsorted samples used tens of millions of PBMCs for genomic DNA. Libraries were prepared by immunoSEQ multiplex PCR; TCRdb keeps only in-frame clonotypes and omits some of them. Altogether 450,000 to 500,000 clones are present, approximately 82% being singletons, with the ten largest covering 9.5% to 15%. The V gene's germline CDR1 is SGHAT and CDR2 FQNNGV. The CDR3 runs 14 residues. The ends were cut back, 7 bases at V and 1 base at J, with 11 bases in the middle. The sequencing input was PBMCs. This rearrangement joins TRBV11-2 to TRBJ2-1; D is possibly TRBD2 (5 bases). The receptor was isolated from a woman in her thirties or forties in good health. Some clones in this sample may be carry-over from other donors' samples. The CDR3 loop reads CASKAGLSYNEQFF. CDR3 sequence (DNA): TGTGCCAGCAAAGCAGGACTGTCCTACAATGAGCAGTTCTTC.